Listed below are T cell receptor beta chains from one sample, sequenced in a study of graft-versus-host responses after intestinal transplantation. Profiling relied on immunoSEQ multiplex PCR, and the TCRdb table lists in-frame clones only, not all of them. The table records some 40,000 clones, 90% to 95% of them present only once. The sequenced sample was PBMCs, obtained 524 days after transplant. Receptors were obtained from a human patient who received an intestinal transplant, so some T cells may come from the graft donor. CDR3s include the opening cysteine and the closing phenylalanine or tryptophan. The order of the fields is V gene, J gene, CDR3 length, D gene, clone size, CDR3 DNA, CDR3 protein. The D gene is left open where the match is weak. Clone size appears in some rows only: once, few, many, or a class for an expanded clone.

>TRBV19|TRBJ2-7|13|TRBD1|few
TGTGCCAGTAGTAATAACAGGGGCTACGAGCAGTACTTC
CASSNNRGYEQYF
>TRBV19|TRBJ1-1|15|TRBD1|-
TGTGCCAGTAGCCCCCGCGACAGGGCGAAGTTTGAAGCTTTCTTT
CASSPRDRAKFEAFF
>TRBV2|TRBJ2-6|16|TRBD2|-
TGTGCCAGCAGTCCCGGGGAGGGCTCTGGGGCCAACGTCCTGACTTTC
CASSPGEGSGANVLTF
>TRBV5-1|TRBJ2-7|13|-|once
TGCGCCAGCGCCCCTGTAGTCCCCTACGAGCAGTACTTC
CASAPVVPYEQYF
>TRBV6-5|TRBJ1-1|14|-|-
TGTGCCGCTACTAGTCACAGTGAGAACACTGAAGCTTTCTTT
CAATSHSENTEAFF
>TRBV28|TRBJ2-5|14|TRBD1|once
TGTGCCAGCAGTTTGGGGGACAGAGGGGAGACCCAGTACTTC
CASSLGDRGETQYF
>TRBV28|TRBJ1-1|15|-|-
TGTGCCAGCAGTTTCCAACAGGGCACGAACACTGAAGCTTTCTTT
CASSFQQGTNTEAFF
>TRBV18|TRBJ2-7|15|-|once
TGTGCCAGCTCACCACAAAAGACAGCTACTTACGAGCAGTACTTC
CASSPQKTATYEQYF
>TRBV7-9|TRBJ1-5|13|-|-
TGTGCCAGCAGCTTAGAGGGAGGGTGGCCCCAGCATTTT
CASSLEGGWPQHF
>TRBV7-9|TRBJ2-3|16|TRBD1|-
TGTGCCAGCAGCTTCCCTGACAGGGGTGAGGTAGATACGCAGTATTTT
CASSFPDRGEVDTQYF
>TRBV27|TRBJ2-2|16|-|-
TGTGCCAGCAGTCTGTCCGCTCAGGGTCCCACCGGGGAGCTGTTTTTT
CASSLSAQGPTGELFF
>TRBV30|TRBJ2-7|14|TRBD1|-
TGTGCCTGGAGGACCGGGACAGGGGCCTACGAGCAGTACTTC
CAWRTGTGAYEQYF
>TRBV4-2|TRBJ2-6|19|-|-
TGTGCCAGCAGCCAAGATATAGACTATCGAAAGGCTGGGGCCAACGTCCTGACTTTC
CASSQDIDYRKAGANVLTF
>TRBV6-1|TRBJ1-2|13|-|few
TGTGCCAGCGGGAGGACAAACCTCTATGGCTACACCTTC
CASGRTNLYGYTF
>TRBV9|TRBJ2-2|16|TRBD1|few
TGTGCCAGCAGCCTATACAGGGGGGAGGACACCGGGGAGCTGTTTTTT
CASSLYRGEDTGELFF
>TRBV11-1|TRBJ2-3|14|TRBD2|-
TGTGCCAGCAGCTTGGGAGGGAGCACAGATACGCAGTATTTT
CASSLGGSTDTQYF
>TRBV6-9|TRBJ1-5|13|-|-
TGTGCCAGCAGTTATAAGCCCGATCAGCCCCAGCATTTT
CASSYKPDQPQHF
>TRBV15|TRBJ2-7|13|-|-
TGTGCCACCAGCAGTGCCCCCTCCTACGAGCAGTACTTC
CATSSAPSYEQYF
>TRBV18|TRBJ1-1|14|-|-
TGTGCCAGCATTTTGTCACAGGGGAACACTGAAGCTTTCTTT
CASILSQGNTEAFF
>TRBV27|TRBJ2-7|13|-|-
TGTGCCAGCAGTTCGGGAATGGGGGACGAGCAGTACTTC
CASSSGMGDEQYF
>TRBV7-2|TRBJ2-7|16|-|-
TGTGCCAGCAGCTTATATATCTTTCCTAAAACCTACGAGCAGTACTTC
CASSLYIFPKTYEQYF
>TRBV6-5|TRBJ1-1|14|TRBD1|-
TGTGCCAGCACGCCAGGGGGCTGGGACACTGAAGCTTTCTTT
CASTPGGWDTEAFF
>TRBV18|TRBJ2-2|14|-|-
TGTGCCAGCTCACCACCGTGGGGGTCCGGGGAGCTGTTTTTT
CASSPPWGSGELFF
>TRBV28|TRBJ2-7|16|-|-
TGTGCCAGCAGCATCCCTAGGGGGTTCAACTCCTACGAGCAGTACTTC
CASSIPRGFNSYEQYF
>TRBV5-1|TRBJ2-2|15|-|-
TGCGCCAGCAGCTTAACAGGTTCTTACACCGGGGAGCTGTTTTTT
CASSLTGSYTGELFF
>TRBV29-1|TRBJ1-2|12|TRBD1|-
TGCAGCGTCCCCGGGACAGGGGGGGGCTACACCTTC
CSVPGTGGGYTF
>TRBV9|TRBJ1-6|16|-|-
TGTGCCAGCAGCGACGACAATGGCGGGCTTGGGTCACCCCTCCACTTT
CASSDDNGGLGSPLHF
>TRBV4-2|TRBJ2-7|15|TRBD1|-
TGTGCCAGCAGCCCCCGGGGACAGGGTCTCTACGAGCAGTACTTC
CASSPRGQGLYEQYF
>TRBV14|TRBJ1-2|15|-|-
TGTGCCAGCAGCCAAGGAGAGGGCCATGGCTATGGCTACACCTTC
CASSQGEGHGYGYTF
>TRBV7-2|TRBJ1-1|13|-|-
TGTGCCAGCAGCCGAGTTAGGAACACTGAAGCTTTCTTT
CASSRVRNTEAFF
>TRBV6-6|TRBJ2-5|13|-|-
TGTGCCAGCAGGCTGGGACAAGAAGAGACCCAGTACTTC
CASRLGQEETQYF
>TRBV5-1|TRBJ2-1|15|-|-
TGCGCCAGCAGCGGGGACTTGCGTTCCTACAATGAGCAGTTCTTC
CASSGDLRSYNEQFF
>TRBV9|TRBJ1-1|15|TRBD1|-
TGTGCCAGCAGCGTAAGGACAGGGGTGAACACTGAAGCTTTCTTT
CASSVRTGVNTEAFF
>TRBV19|TRBJ2-1|17|TRBD2|-
TGTGCCAGTATCGGATCGGGAGCGGGGGCGGGCTACAATGAGCAGTTCTTC
CASIGSGAGAGYNEQFF
>TRBV28|TRBJ2-1|17|TRBD2|-
TGTGCCAGCAGTTTCGGGGCACTAGCGGCGGTTTACAATGAGCAGTTCTTC
CASSFGALAAVYNEQFF
>TRBV6-5|TRBJ2-3|16|TRBD2|-
TGTGCCAGCAGTTACTATTTTAGCGGGAGCACAGATACGCAGTATTTT
CASSYYFSGSTDTQYF
>TRBV6-5|TRBJ2-7|13|TRBD1|-
TGTGCCAGCGGCCAGGGGGCAGGCTACGAGCAGTACTTC
CASGQGAGYEQYF
>TRBV5-1|TRBJ2-7|13|TRBD2|-
TGTGCCAGCAGCTTGGGGACTACTAGCGAGCAGTACTTC
CASSLGTTSEQYF
>TRBV9|TRBJ2-5|14|TRBD1|-
TGTGCCAGCAGCGTAGGAGGGGGCGAAGAGACCCAGTACTTC
CASSVGGGEETQYF
>TRBV27|TRBJ2-1|14|-|-
TGTGCCAGCGGGGATAGAGGGACTGGAAATGAGCAGTTCTTC
CASGDRGTGNEQFF
>TRBV28|TRBJ2-5|13|-|-
TGTGCCAGCAGTCCAACCCCCCAAGAGACCCAGTACTTC
CASSPTPQETQYF
>TRBV7-9|TRBJ2-1|12|-|once
TGTGCCAGCAGAGAACTAGAAAATGAGCAGTTCTTC
CASRELENEQFF
>TRBV9|TRBJ1-1|15|-|few
TGTGCCAGCAGCTCCCGGACAGCGAGGAACGCTGAAGCTTTCTTT
CASSSRTARNAEAFF
>TRBV5-6|TRBJ2-3|15|TRBD2|-
TGTGCCAGCAGCTTGGGCCTAGCGGGAGCAGATACGCAGTATTTT
CASSLGLAGADTQYF